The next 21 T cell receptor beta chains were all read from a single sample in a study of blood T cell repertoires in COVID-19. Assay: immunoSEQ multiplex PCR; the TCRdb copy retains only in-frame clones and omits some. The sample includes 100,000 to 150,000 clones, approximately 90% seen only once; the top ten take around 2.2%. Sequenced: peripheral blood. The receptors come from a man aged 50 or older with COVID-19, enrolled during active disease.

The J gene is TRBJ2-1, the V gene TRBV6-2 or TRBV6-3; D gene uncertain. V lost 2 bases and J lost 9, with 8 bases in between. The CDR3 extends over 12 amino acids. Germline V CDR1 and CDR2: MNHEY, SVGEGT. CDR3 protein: CASSYDPSEQFF. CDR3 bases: TGTGCCAGCAGTTACGACCCTAGTGAGCAGTTCTTC.

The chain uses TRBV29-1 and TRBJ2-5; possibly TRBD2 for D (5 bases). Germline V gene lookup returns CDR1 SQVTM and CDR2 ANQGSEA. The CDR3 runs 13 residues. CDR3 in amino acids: CTSSHSEQETQYF. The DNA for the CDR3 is TGCACCAGTAGCCATAGCGAACAAGAGACCCAGTACTTC.

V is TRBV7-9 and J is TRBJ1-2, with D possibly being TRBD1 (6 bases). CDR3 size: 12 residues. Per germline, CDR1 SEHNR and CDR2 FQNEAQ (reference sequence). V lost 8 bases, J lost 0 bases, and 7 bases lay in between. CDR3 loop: CASQGSNYGYTF. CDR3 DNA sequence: TGTGCCAGCCAGGGGTCTAACTATGGCTACACCTTC.

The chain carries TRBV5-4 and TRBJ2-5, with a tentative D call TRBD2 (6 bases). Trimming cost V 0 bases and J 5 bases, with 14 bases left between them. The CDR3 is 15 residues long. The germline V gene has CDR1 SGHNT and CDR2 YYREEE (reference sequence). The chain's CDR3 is CASSLAGLAPETQYF. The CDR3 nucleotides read TGTGCCAGCAGCTTGGCCGGGCTAGCGCCGGAGACCCAGTACTTC. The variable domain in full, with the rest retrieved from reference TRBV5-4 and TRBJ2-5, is ETGVTQSPTHLIKTRGQQVTLRCSSQSGHNTVSWYQQALGQGPQFIFQYYREEENGRGNFPPRFSGLQFPNYSSELNVNALELDDSALYLCASSLAGLAPETQYFGPGTRLLVL.

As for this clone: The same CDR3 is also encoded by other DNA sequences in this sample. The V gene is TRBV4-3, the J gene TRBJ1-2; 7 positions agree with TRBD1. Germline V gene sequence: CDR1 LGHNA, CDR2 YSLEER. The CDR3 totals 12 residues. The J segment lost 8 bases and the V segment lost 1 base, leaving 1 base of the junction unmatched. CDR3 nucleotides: TGCGCCAGCAGCCAAGGGACAGGAGGCTACACCTTC. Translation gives CASSQGTGGYTF.

The CDR3 is CASSLGEGGPWGELFF. The DNA for the CDR3 is TGTGCCAGCAGCTTAGGTGAAGGGGGCCCATGGGGGGAGCTGTTTTTT. The chain has TRBV11-3 and TRBJ2-2, with 7 bases identical to TRBD1. Per germline, CDR1 SGHNT and CDR2 YENEEA. V gave up 1 base and J gave up 8 bases; unmatched junction bases: 10. This CDR3 region has 16 residues.

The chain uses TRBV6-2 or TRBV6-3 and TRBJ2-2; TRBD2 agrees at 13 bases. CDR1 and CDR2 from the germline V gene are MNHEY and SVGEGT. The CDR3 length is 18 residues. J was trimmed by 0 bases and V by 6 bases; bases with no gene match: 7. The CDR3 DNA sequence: TGTGCCAGCAGCCCCACTAGCGGGAGGGACGCGAACACCGGGGAGCTGTTTTTT. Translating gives CASSPTSGRDANTGELFF.

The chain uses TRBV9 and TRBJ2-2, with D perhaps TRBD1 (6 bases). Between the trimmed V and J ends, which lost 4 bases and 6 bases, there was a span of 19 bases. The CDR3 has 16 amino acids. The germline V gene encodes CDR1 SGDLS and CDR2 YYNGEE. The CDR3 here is CASSSLGTSKSGELFF. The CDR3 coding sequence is TGTGCCAGCAGCTCTCTCGGGACATCAAAATCCGGGGAGCTGTTTTTT. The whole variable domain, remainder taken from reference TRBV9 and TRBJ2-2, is DSGVTQTPKHLITATGQRVTLRCSPRSGDLSVYWYQQSLDQGLQFLIQYYNGEERAKGNILERFSAQQFPDLHSELNLSSLELGDSALYFCASSSLGTSKSGELFFGEGSRLTVL.

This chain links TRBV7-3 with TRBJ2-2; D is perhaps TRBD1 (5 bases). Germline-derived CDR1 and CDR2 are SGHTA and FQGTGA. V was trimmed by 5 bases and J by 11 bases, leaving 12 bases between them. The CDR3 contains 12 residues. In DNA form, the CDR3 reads TGTGCCAGCAGCCTGACAGACCGTGAGCTGTTTTTT. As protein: CASSLTDRELFF.

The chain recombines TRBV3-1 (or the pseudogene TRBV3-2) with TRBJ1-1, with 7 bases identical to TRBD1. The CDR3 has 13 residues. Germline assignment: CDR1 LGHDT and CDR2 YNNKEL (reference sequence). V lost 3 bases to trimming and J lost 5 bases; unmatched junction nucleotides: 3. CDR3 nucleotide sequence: TGTGCCAGCAGCCAGTCAGGGGGAACTGAAGCTTTCTTT. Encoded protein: CASSQSGGTEAFF.

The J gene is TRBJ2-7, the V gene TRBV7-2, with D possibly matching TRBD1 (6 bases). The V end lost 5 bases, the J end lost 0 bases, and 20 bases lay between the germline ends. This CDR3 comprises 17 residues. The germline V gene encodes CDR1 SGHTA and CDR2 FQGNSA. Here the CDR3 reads CASSLDKTGKSSYEQYF. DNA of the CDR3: TGTGCCAGCAGCCTAGACAAAACAGGGAAGAGCTCCTACGAGCAGTACTTC. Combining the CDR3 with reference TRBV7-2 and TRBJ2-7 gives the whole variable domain GAGVSQSPSNKVTEKGKDVELRCDPISGHTALYWYRQSLGQGLEFLIYFQGNSAPDKSGLPSDRFSAERTGGSVSTLTIQRTQQEDSAVYLCASSLDKTGKSSYEQYFGPGTRLTVT.

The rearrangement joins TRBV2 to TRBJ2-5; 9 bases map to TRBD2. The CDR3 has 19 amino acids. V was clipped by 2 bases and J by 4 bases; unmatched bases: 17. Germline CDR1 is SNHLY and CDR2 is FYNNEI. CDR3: CASSERVPTIAGVRETQYF. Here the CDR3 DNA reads TGTGCCAGCAGTGAAAGGGTTCCGACGATAGCGGGAGTGAGAGAGACCCAGTACTTC.

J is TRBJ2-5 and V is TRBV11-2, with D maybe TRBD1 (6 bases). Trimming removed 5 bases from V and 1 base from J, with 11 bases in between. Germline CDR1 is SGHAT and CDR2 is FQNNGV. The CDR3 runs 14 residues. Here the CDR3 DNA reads TGTGCCAGCAGCCGGGACACCATCCAAGAGACCCAGTACTTC. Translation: CASSRDTIQETQYF.

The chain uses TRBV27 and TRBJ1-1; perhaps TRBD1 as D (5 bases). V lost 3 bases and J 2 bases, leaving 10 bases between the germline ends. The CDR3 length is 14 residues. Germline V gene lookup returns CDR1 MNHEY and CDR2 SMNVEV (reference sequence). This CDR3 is CASSFKQANTEAFF. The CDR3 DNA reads TGTGCCAGCAGTTTTAAACAGGCAAACACTGAAGCTTTCTTT.

The CDR3 loop is CASSQVGGRVEQFF. CDR3 nucleotide sequence: TGTGCCAGCAGCCAAGTGGGCGGGCGGGTTGAGCAGTTCTTC. This chain joins TRBV4-2 and TRBJ2-1; possible D gene TRBD2, 5 bases. Between the trimmed V and J ends, which lost 1 base and 9 bases, there was a span of 13 bases. Germline CDR1 is LGHNA and CDR2 is YNFKEQ. The CDR3 contains 14 residues.

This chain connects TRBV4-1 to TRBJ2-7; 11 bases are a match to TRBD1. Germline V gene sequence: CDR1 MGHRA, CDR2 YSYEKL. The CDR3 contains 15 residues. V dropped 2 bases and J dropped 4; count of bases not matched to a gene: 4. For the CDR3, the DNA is TGCGCCAGCAGCCAACCGGGACAGGGGGTGTACGAGCAGTACTTC. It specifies CASSQPGQGVYEQYF.

CDR3 in amino acids: CATSRDIGQVNEQYF. The DNA of the CDR3 is TGTGCCACCAGCAGAGATATTGGACAGGTTAACGAGCAGTACTTC. V gene TRBV15 combines with J gene TRBJ2-7, with 7 bases aligning to TRBD1. CDR1 and CDR2 from the germline V gene are LNHNV and YYDKDF (reference sequence). CDR3 length: 15 residues. The trim removed 0 bases at V and 5 bases at J, leaving 7 bases unmatched.

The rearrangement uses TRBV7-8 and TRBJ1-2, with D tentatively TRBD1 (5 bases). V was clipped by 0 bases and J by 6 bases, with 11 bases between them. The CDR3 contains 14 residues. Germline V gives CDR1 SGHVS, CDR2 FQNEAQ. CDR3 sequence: CASSLAGHGDGYTF. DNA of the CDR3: TGTGCCAGCAGCTTAGCCGGACATGGCGATGGCTACACCTTC.

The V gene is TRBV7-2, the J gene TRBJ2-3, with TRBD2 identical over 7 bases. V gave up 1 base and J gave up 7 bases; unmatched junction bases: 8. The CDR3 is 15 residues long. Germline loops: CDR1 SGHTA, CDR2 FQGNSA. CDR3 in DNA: TGTGCCAGCAGCTTAGGGGGAGGGGTTCGGCATACGCAGTATTTT. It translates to CASSLGGGVRHTQYF.

CDR3 region: CASSQDSARDREHIQYF. The CDR3 DNA is TGCGCCAGCAGCCAAGATAGTGCGCGGGATCGAGAGCACATTCAGTACTTC. This chain joins TRBV4-3 and TRBJ2-4; a possible D gene is TRBD2 (6 bases). The V end was cut by 0 bases, the J end by 8 bases, with 20 bases between. CDR1 and CDR2 (germline): LGHNA, YSLEER. This CDR3 contains 17 residues.

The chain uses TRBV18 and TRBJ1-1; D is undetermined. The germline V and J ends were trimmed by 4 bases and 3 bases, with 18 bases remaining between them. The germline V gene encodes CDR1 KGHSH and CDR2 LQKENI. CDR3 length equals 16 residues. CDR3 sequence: CASSLIGPEKDTEAFF. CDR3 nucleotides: TGTGCCAGCTCACTAATTGGGCCGGAAAAGGACACTGAAGCTTTCTTT.